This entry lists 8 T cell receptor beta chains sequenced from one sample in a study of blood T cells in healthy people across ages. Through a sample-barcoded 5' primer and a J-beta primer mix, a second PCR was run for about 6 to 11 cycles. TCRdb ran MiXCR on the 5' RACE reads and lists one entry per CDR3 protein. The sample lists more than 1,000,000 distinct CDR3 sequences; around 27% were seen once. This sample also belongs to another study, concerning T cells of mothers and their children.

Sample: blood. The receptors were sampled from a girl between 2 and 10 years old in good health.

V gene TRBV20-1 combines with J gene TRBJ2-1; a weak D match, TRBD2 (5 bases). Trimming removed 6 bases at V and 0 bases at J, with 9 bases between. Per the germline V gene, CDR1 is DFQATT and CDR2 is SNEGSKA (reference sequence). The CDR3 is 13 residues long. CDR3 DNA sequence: TGCAGTGCGCCGGGATACTCCTACAATGAGCAGTTCTTC. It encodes CSAPGYSYNEQFF.

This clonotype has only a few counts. CDR3 amino acids: CASSHFVSGGTQYF. The CDR3 DNA sequence: TGCGCCAGCAGCCACTTTGTGTCGGGGGGGACCCAGTACTTC. The V gene is TRBV4-1, the J gene TRBJ2-5; 7 bases are a match to TRBD2. The CDR3 runs to 14 residues. V lost 3 bases and J lost 7; bases outside the gene matches: 8. Germline loops: CDR1 MGHRA, CDR2 YSYEKL.

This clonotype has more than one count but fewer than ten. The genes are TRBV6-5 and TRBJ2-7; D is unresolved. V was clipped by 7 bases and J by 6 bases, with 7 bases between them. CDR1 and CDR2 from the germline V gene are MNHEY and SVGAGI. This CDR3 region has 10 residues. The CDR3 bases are TGTGCCAGCAATAGCACCGAGCAGTACTTC. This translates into CASNSTEQYF.

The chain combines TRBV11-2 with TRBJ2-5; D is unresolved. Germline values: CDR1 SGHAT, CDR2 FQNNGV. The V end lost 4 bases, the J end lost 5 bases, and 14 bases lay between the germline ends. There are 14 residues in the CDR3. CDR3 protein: CASSSFPESETQYF. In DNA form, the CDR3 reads TGTGCCAGCAGCTCCTTTCCCGAGTCGGAGACCCAGTACTTC.

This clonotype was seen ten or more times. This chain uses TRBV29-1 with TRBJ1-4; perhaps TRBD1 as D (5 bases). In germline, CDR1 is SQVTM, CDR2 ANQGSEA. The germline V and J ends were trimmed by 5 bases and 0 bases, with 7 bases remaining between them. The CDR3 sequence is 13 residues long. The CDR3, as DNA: TGCAGCGTTTCACAGGCAACTAATGAAAAACTGTTTTTT. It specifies CSVSQATNEKLFF.

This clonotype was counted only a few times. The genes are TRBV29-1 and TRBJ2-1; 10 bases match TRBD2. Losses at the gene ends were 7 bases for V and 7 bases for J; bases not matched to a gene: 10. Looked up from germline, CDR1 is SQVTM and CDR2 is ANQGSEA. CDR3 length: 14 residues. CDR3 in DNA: TGCAGCGCCGCCGGGACTAGCGATAGGAATGAGCAGTTCTTC. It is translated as CSAAGTSDRNEQFF.

As DNA, the CDR3 is TGCAGCGTTGAAGATCCGCAGGGCGAGGGTCAGCCCCAGCATTTT. As protein: CSVEDPQGEGQPQHF. The chain recombines TRBV29-1 with TRBJ1-5; D might be TRBD1 (5 bases). This CDR3 spans 15 amino acids. V was cut by 0 bases and J by 6 bases, with 15 bases left in between. The V gene's germline CDR1 is SQVTM and CDR2 ANQGSEA.

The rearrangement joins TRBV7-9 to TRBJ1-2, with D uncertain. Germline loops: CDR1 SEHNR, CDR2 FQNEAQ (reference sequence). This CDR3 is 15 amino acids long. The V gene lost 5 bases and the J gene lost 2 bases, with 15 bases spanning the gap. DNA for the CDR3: TGTGCCAGCAGCCTTGGTCCCCCGGCCAACTATGGCTACACCTTC. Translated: CASSLGPPANYGYTF. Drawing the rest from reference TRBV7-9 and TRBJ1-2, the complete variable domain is DTGVSQNPRHKITKRGQNVTFRCDPISEHNRLYWYRQTLGQGPEFLTYFQNEAQLEKSRLLSDRFSAERPKGSFSTLEIQRTEQGDSAMYLCASSLGPPANYGYTFGSGTRLTVV.